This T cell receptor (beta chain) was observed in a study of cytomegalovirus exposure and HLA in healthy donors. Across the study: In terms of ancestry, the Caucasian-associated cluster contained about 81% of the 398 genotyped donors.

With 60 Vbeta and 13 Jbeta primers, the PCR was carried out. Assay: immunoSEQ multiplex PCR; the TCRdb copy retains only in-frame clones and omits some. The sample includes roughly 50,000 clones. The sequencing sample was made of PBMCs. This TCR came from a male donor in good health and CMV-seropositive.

CDR3 sequence reads: CASSLSAGGYGYTF. The CDR3 DNA is TGTGCCAGCAGTTTATCGGCAGGGGGCTATGGCTACACCTTC. J is TRBJ1-2 and V is TRBV27, with TRBD1 matching over 7 bases. The germline CDR1 and CDR2 sequences are MNHEY and SMNVEV (reference sequence). This CDR3 contains 14 residues. Trimming at V came to 0 bases and at J to 4 bases, leaving 2 bases not matched to a gene.